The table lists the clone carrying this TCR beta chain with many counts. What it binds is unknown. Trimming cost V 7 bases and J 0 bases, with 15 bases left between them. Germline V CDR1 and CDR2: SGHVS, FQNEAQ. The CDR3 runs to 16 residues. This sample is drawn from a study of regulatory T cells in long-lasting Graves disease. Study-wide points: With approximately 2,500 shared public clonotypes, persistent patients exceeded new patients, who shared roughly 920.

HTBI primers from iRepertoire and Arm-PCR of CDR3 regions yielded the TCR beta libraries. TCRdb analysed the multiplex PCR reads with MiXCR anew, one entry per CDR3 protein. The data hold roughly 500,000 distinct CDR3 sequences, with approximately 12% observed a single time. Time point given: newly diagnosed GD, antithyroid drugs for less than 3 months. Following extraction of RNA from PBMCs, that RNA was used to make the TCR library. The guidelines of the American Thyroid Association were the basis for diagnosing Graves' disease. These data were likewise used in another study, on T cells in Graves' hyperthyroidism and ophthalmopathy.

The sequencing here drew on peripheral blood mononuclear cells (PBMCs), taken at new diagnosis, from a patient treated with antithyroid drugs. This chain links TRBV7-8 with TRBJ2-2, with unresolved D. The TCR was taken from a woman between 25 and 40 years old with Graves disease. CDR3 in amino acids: CASTPRAGANTGELFF. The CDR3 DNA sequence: TGTGCCAGCACCCCTAGGGCAGGAGCGAACACCGGGGAGCTGTTTTTT.